This is a list of T cell receptor beta chains from one sample in a study of OX40 agonist ivuxolimab in advanced cancers. Produced via immunoSEQ multiplex PCR; TCRdb's table is partial and in-frame only. This sample has 70,000 to 90,000 clones, with approximately 87% found just once. The sample here was CD4+ or CD8+ T cells sorted from blood, taken in a trial of the OX40 agonist ivuxolimab. Receptors were obtained from an adult with an advanced solid tumor such as melanoma, head and neck, liver or kidney cancer. Both conserved end residues are part of each CDR3. The D gene is left open where the match is weak. Only some rows state a clone size, as once, few, many or a class for expanded clones.

v_gene	j_gene	abundance	d_gene	CDR3aa	CDR3nt
TRBV6-1	TRBJ1-2	.	TRBD1	CASSSEDRALYGYTF	TGTGCCAGCAGTTCTGAGGACAGGGCCCTCTATGGCTACACCTTC
TRBV7-2	TRBJ1-3	.	.	CASSLVFGTQYGNTIYF	TGTGCCAGCAGCTTAGTATTCGGGACTCAATATGGAAACACCATATATTTT
TRBV4-3	TRBJ2-7	.	.	CASSQDLVVVGDEISYEQYF	TGCGCCAGCAGCCAAGATCTGGTGGTGGTAGGGGATGAAATCTCCTACGAGCAGTACTTC
TRBV7-2	TRBJ2-7	.	TRBD1	CASSLAGGTGDVYEQYF	TGTGCCAGCAGCTTAGCGGGGGGGACAGGGGACGTCTACGAGCAGTACTTC
TRBV6-1	TRBJ1-1	.	.	CASSGVGNTEAFF	TGTGCCAGCAGTGGAGTGGGGAACACTGAAGCTTTCTTT
TRBV5-1	TRBJ1-4	.	.	CASSLRGYNEKLFF	TGCGCCAGCAGCTTACGGGGATATAATGAAAAACTGTTTTTT
TRBV29-1	TRBJ2-1	.	TRBD2	CSVGVVELAGGWDSNEQFF	TGCAGCGTTGGGGTAGTAGAACTAGCGGGAGGATGGGACTCTAATGAGCAGTTCTTC
TRBV9	TRBJ2-3	.	TRBD2	CASSVAGETYTDTQYF	TGTGCCAGCAGCGTGGCGGGAGAGACATACACAGATACGCAGTATTTT
TRBV7-2	TRBJ2-2	.	.	CASSAGGPIDGELFF	TGTGCCAGCAGCGCCGGGGGCCCGATTGACGGGGAGCTGTTTTTT
TRBV15	TRBJ1-5	.	TRBD1	CATSRAGQRDQPQHF	TGTGCCACCAGCAGAGCGGGACAGAGGGATCAGCCCCAGCATTTT
TRBV27	TRBJ2-5	once	.	CASSFPTGTQYF	TGTGCCAGCAGTTTCCCCACTGGGACCCAGTACTTC
TRBV2	TRBJ1-2	.	.	CASLGGTANYGYTF	TGTGCCAGCTTGGGGGGTACCGCCAACTATGGCTACACCTTC
TRBV7-2	TRBJ1-3	.	.	CASSFSGAGSGNTIYF	TGTGCCAGCAGCTTCTCAGGGGCGGGCTCTGGAAACACCATATATTTT
TRBV28	TRBJ1-1	.	.	CASSYTGILLAEAFF	TGTGCCAGCAGTTACACAGGGATTCTTTTGGCTGAAGCTTTCTTT
TRBV5-4	TRBJ2-1	.	.	CASSYPPNEQFF	TGTGCCAGCAGCTACCCACCAAATGAGCAGTTCTTC
TRBV5-6	TRBJ2-2	.	.	CASSGDNAGTGELFF	TGTGCCAGCAGCGGCGACAACGCGGGCACCGGGGAGCTGTTTTTT
TRBV5-8	TRBJ1-2	once	.	CASSFSGTAIYGYTF	TGTGCCAGCAGCTTTTCCGGGACGGCAATCTATGGCTACACCTTC
TRBV5-5	TRBJ2-3	.	.	CASSFRAGNTDTQYF	TGTGCCAGCAGCTTTCGGGCAGGGAACACAGATACGCAGTATTTT
TRBV7-8	TRBJ1-1	.	TRBD1	CASSLDDRGGTEAFF	TGTGCCAGCAGCTTAGACGACAGGGGTGGCACTGAAGCTTTCTTT
TRBV7-2	TRBJ2-5	.	TRBD2	CASSQSRALAGAQETQYF	TGTGCCAGCAGCCAGTCCCGCGCACTAGCGGGGGCCCAAGAGACCCAGTACTTC
TRBV5-4	TRBJ2-1	.	TRBD2	CASSYERELGPVGGEQFF	TGTGCCAGCAGCTATGAGCGGGAGCTAGGTCCCGTGGGGGGTGAGCAGTTCTTC
TRBV6-6	TRBJ2-7	.	.	CASSYSMAVRYEQYF	TGTGCCAGCAGTTACTCGATGGCGGTCCGCTACGAGCAGTACTTC
TRBV5-1	TRBJ2-3	.	TRBD1	CASSWGTGADTQYF	TGCGCCAGCAGCTGGGGGACAGGGGCAGATACGCAGTATTTT
TRBV27	TRBJ1-6	.	.	CASSPLRSYNSPLHF	TGTGCCAGCAGTCCGCTTCGCTCCTATAATTCACCCCTCCACTTT
TRBV11-1	TRBJ2-2	.	TRBD2	CASSLRAGANTGELFF	TGTGCCAGCAGCCTCCGGGCGGGGGCGAACACCGGGGAGCTGTTTTTT
TRBV11-3	TRBJ2-5	.	.	CASSLGMGETQYF	TGTGCCAGCAGCTTAGGGATGGGGGAGACCCAGTACTTC
TRBV15	TRBJ2-7	.	.	CATSRSGLSYEQYF	TGTGCCACCAGCAGATCAGGGCTCTCCTACGAGCAGTACTTC
TRBV5-1	TRBJ2-5	.	TRBD2	CASSPGTRGETQYF	TGCGCCAGCAGCCCCGGGACTAGAGGAGAGACCCAGTACTTC
TRBV5-1	TRBJ1-1	.	TRBD1	CASSLGQGRGNTEAFF	TGCGCCAGCAGCTTAGGACAGGGGCGGGGGAACACTGAAGCTTTCTTT
TRBV2	TRBJ2-1	.	TRBD2	CASSPGGEGSEFF	TGTGCCAGCAGCCCGGGGGGGGAGGGTTCGGAGTTCTTC
TRBV11-2	TRBJ2-1	.	.	CASSLAGPSHEQFF	TGTGCCAGCAGCTTAGCGGGACCGAGCCATGAGCAGTTCTTC
TRBV5-6	TRBJ2-7	once	TRBD2	CASSSGTKYEQYF	TGTGCCAGCAGCTCCGGGACTAAGTACGAGCAGTACTTC
TRBV28	TRBJ2-3	.	TRBD2	CASSFLTSGSTDTQYF	TGTGCCAGCAGTTTCCTGACTAGCGGGAGCACAGATACGCAGTATTTT
TRBV11-3	TRBJ1-1	many	.	CASSVYHENTEAFF	TGTGCCAGCAGCGTATATCACGAGAACACTGAAGCTTTCTTT
TRBV20-1	TRBJ2-5	.	.	CSARRGEEQYF	TGCAGTGCTAGGAGAGGGGAAGAGCAGTACTTC
TRBV28	TRBJ1-2	.	.	CASSLQIESGYTF	TGTGCCAGCAGTTTACAAATCGAGAGTGGCTACACCTTC
TRBV25-1	TRBJ2-1	.	.	CASRDGQHNEQFF	TGTGCCAGCAGAGATGGACAGCACAATGAGCAGTTCTTC
TRBV11-3	TRBJ2-7	.	.	CASSLGGSAEQYF	TGTGCCAGCAGCTTAGGAGGGTCTGCGGAGCAGTACTTC
TRBV10-3	TRBJ2-1	.	TRBD2	CAISALAGDSGRGEQFF	TGTGCCATCAGTGCCCTAGCGGGGGATTCTGGGAGGGGTGAGCAGTTCTTC
TRBV5-1	TRBJ2-7	.	.	CASSLGITGYEQYF	TGCGCCAGCAGCTTGGGAATTACAGGCTACGAGCAGTACTTC
TRBV6-5	TRBJ2-3	.	.	CASSLAGTSTDTQYF	TGTGCCAGCAGTTTAGCAGGGACTAGCACAGATACGCAGTATTTT
TRBV10-3	TRBJ1-1	once	.	CATVYRDRGEAFF	TGTGCCACAGTGTACCGGGATAGGGGTGAAGCTTTCTTT
TRBV7-3	TRBJ2-3	.	.	CASSLGGLITDTQYF	TGTGCCAGCAGCTTAGGGGGCCTCATTACAGATACGCAGTATTTT
TRBV7-2	TRBJ1-3	few	TRBD1	CASSPAGGFGNTIYF	TGTGCCAGCAGCCCAGCAGGGGGTTTTGGAAACACCATATATTTT